Presented here are 13 T cell receptor beta chains from one specimen sequenced in a study of blood T cells in healthy people across ages. The use of a sample-barcoded 5' primer and a J-beta primer mix characterized a second PCR of roughly 6 to 11 cycles. TCRdb recomputed calls from the 5' RACE reads with MiXCR, one row per CDR3 protein. This sample has some 780,000 distinct CDR3 sequences; approximately 53% occur once, and the top ten carry 20% to 30%. Sequencing was performed on blood. The source of these receptors is a man aged 40-49 years in good health.

The chain combines TRBV7-2 with TRBJ2-3; TRBD2 matches at 9 bases. The V gene's germline CDR1 is SGHTA and CDR2 FQGNSA. V was clipped by 2 bases and J by 8 bases; unmatched bases: 8. The CDR3 loop spans 15 amino acids. Written as DNA, the CDR3 is TGTGCCAGCAGCTTATGGGATAGCGGGAGCGCTACGCAGTATTTT. Encoded protein: CASSLWDSGSATQYF.

This clonotype was counted only a few times. The chain couples TRBV7-9 to TRBJ2-4, with D possibly TRBD1 on 6 matching bases. Germline V lookup: CDR1 SEHNR, CDR2 FQNEAQ (reference sequence). V dropped 6 bases and J dropped 3 bases, with 15 bases sitting between them. The CDR3 runs to 15 residues. The CDR3 coding sequence is TGTGCCAGCAGGCAGGTCCTACAGGGCAAAAACATTCAGTACTTC. Protein product: CASRQVLQGKNIQYF.

This clonotype turned up a few times. CDR3 in amino acids: CATSDSGGRAVDEQFF. The CDR3 coding sequence is TGTGCCACCAGTGATTCTGGCGGGAGGGCCGTGGATGAGCAGTTCTTC. This sequence joins TRBV24-1 and TRBJ2-1, with 9 bases that match TRBD2. CDR1 and CDR2 (germline): KGHDR, SFDVKD. CDR3 size: 16 residues. The V and J ends lost 2 bases and 8 bases, in that order; junction bases with no gene match: 9.

The chain uses TRBV13 and TRBJ1-1; 10 nucleotides agree with TRBD1. The ends lost 4 bases at V and 1 base at J; junction bases unmatched: 9. There are 17 residues in the CDR3. Germline lookup yields CDR1 PRHDT and CDR2 FYEKMQ (reference sequence). CDR3 region: CASSSPGTGVPNTEAFF. DNA of the CDR3: TGTGCCAGCAGCTCTCCGGGGACAGGGGTGCCGAACACTGAAGCTTTCTTT.

This clonotype was found many times. This chain joins TRBV20-1 and TRBJ2-5; no reliable D call. V lost 2 bases to trimming and J lost 4 bases, with 8 bases between them. The CDR3 has 12 residues. In germline, CDR1 is DFQATT, CDR2 SNEGSKA (reference sequence). The CDR3 coding sequence is TGCAGTGCTAGAACTATCGGAGAGACCCAGTACTTC. Encoded protein: CSARTIGETQYF.

This clonotype was recorded once. The chain is built from TRBV27 and TRBJ1-6, with TRBD1 matching over 7 bases. This CDR3 has 15 amino acids. V was pared by 2 bases and J by 6 bases, with 4 bases of the junction left unmatched. CDR1 is MNHEY and CDR2 is SMNVEV in the germline V gene (reference sequence). This CDR3 reads CASSLTDRANSPLHF. CDR3 DNA sequence: TGTGCCAGCAGTTTAACCGACAGGGCTAATTCACCCCTCCACTTT.

This clonotype was picked up a small number of times. This chain links TRBV7-6 with TRBJ2-3; possibly TRBD1 or TRBD2 for D (5 bases each). The CDR3 extends over 14 amino acids. The V gene lost 5 bases and the J gene lost 0 bases, with 9 bases spanning the gap. Germline lookup yields CDR1 SGHVS and CDR2 FNYEAQ. This CDR3 reads CASSPWDSTDTQYF. CDR3 in DNA: TGTGCCAGCAGCCCCTGGGACAGCACAGATACGCAGTATTTT. Together with reference TRBV7-6 and TRBJ2-3, the CDR3 gives the full variable domain: GAGVSQSPRYKVTKRGQDVALRCDPISGHVSLYWYRQALGQGPEFLTYFNYEAQQDKSGLPNDRFSAERPEGSISTLTIQRTEQRDSAMYRCASSPWDSTDTQYFGPGTRLTVL.

This clonotype was picked up a small number of times. The chain joins TRBV7-2 to TRBJ2-1; tentatively, D is TRBD1 (5 bases). The germline gives CDR1 SGHTA, CDR2 FQGNSA. Trimming removed 6 bases from V and 0 bases from J, with 12 bases in between. The CDR3 contains 15 residues. This CDR3 is CASRHGHSSYNEQFF. The CDR3 nucleotides read TGTGCCAGCAGACATGGACATAGCTCCTACAATGAGCAGTTCTTC.

The CDR3 here is CSASGTGDLSEQYF. CDR3 in DNA: TGCAGCGCGTCCGGGACAGGGGATTTAAGCGAGCAGTACTTC. The chain links TRBV29-1 to TRBJ2-7; 10 bases are a match to TRBD1. V dropped 7 bases and J dropped 6; count of bases not matched to a gene: 12. Looked up from germline, CDR1 is SQVTM and CDR2 is ANQGSEA. There are 14 residues in the CDR3.

This chain joins TRBV12-5 and TRBJ2-5; 8 positions agree with TRBD2. The CDR3 consists of 16 residues. With 1 base clipped from V and 3 bases from J, the junction kept 7 bases outside the gene matches. CDR1 is LGHNT, CDR2 FRNRAP, per germline. Written as DNA, the CDR3 is TGTGCTAGTGGTTTGGCAATTACACTAGCGGAAGAGACCCAGTACTTC. It is translated as CASGLAITLAEETQYF.

This clonotype was detected a few times. The chain is built from TRBV20-1 and TRBJ2-5; the D call may be TRBD1 or TRBD2 (5 bases each). The germline V gene encodes CDR1 DFQATT and CDR2 SNEGSKA (reference sequence). This CDR3 region has 14 residues. Trimming removed 1 base from V and 4 bases from J, with 13 bases in between. The CDR3 nucleotides read TGCAGTGCTAGAGCCGGGCCCGGGGCAGAGACCCAGTACTTC. Its protein product is CSARAGPGAETQYF.

The chain employs TRBV27 and TRBJ2-3; TRBD2 is a possible D gene (5 bases). Trimming cost V 3 bases and J 3 bases, with 13 bases left between them. Germline V gives CDR1 MNHEY, CDR2 SMNVEV (reference sequence). The CDR3 consists of 15 residues. CDR3 protein: CASSLTRTGTDTQYF. Written as DNA, the CDR3 is TGTGCCAGCAGTTTGACCCGGACGGGGACAGATACGCAGTATTTT.

CDR3 sequence: CASSEEGQPYYGYTF. CDR3 nucleotides: TGTGCCAGCAGTGAGGAGGGGCAGCCGTACTATGGCTACACCTTC. The V gene is TRBV6-1, the J gene TRBJ1-2; D might be TRBD1 (5 bases). Deletions cut 3 bases from V and 3 bases from J, with 14 bases between. The germline V gene has CDR1 MNHNS and CDR2 SASEGT. This CDR3 has 15 amino acids.